What follows are 8 T cell receptor beta chains derived from one specimen sequenced in a study of T cell responses to AZD1222 COVID-19 vaccine. Some clones are missing from TCRdb's copy, which holds only in-frame ones; the method was immunoSEQ multiplex PCR. This sample carries 100,000 to 150,000 clones, approximately 90% of them seen once, and the ten largest clones take about 7%. The material sequenced was peripheral blood, taken on day 0 of AZD1222 vaccination. The receptors here all came from an adult in good health.

V and J are TRBV6-5 and TRBJ1-1; 8 bases map to TRBD1. The J segment lost 0 bases and the V segment lost 5 bases, leaving 5 bases of the junction unmatched. The CDR3 runs to 15 residues. Looked up from germline, CDR1 is MNHEY and CDR2 is SVGAGI. The CDR3 nucleotides are TGTGCCAGCAGTACAGGACAGGGCTTGAACACTGAAGCTTTCTTT. This gives the protein CASSTGQGLNTEAFF.

The chain recombines TRBV28 with TRBJ1-1; D gene unclear. Germline CDR1 reads MDHEN; CDR2 reads SYDVKM. This CDR3 is 14 amino acids long. With 6 bases removed from V and 1 base from J, the gap between germline ends came to 12 bases. The CDR3 DNA sequence: TGTGCCAGCAGAATACCCCCAGCGAACACTGAAGCTTTCTTT. Protein: CASRIPPANTEAFF.

The chain uses TRBV5-4 and TRBJ2-3, with TRBD2 identical over 13 bases. Germline CDR1 reads SGHNT; CDR2 reads YYREEE (reference sequence). This CDR3 has 20 residues. Trimming at V came to 2 bases and at J to 2 bases, leaving 14 bases not matched to a gene. The CDR3 here is CASSFVTGLAGVPTTDTQYF. In nucleotides, the CDR3 is TGTGCCAGCAGCTTCGTGACCGGACTAGCGGGAGTCCCCACCACAGATACGCAGTATTTT. The full variable domain, with the rest looked up from reference TRBV5-4 and TRBJ2-3, is ETGVTQSPTHLIKTRGQQVTLRCSSQSGHNTVSWYQQALGQGPQFIFQYYREEENGRGNFPPRFSGLQFPNYSSELNVNALELDDSALYLCASSFVTGLAGVPTTDTQYFGPGTRLTVL.

This chain uses TRBV7-2 with TRBJ2-2; D perhaps matches TRBD1 (5 bases). CDR1 SGHTA and CDR2 FQGNSA come from the germline V gene. This CDR3 contains 15 residues. The ends were cut back, 2 bases at V and 0 bases at J, with 7 bases in the middle. The chain's CDR3 is CASSLRTTNTGELFF. The CDR3 DNA is TGTGCCAGCAGCTTACGGACAACGAACACCGGGGAGCTGTTTTTT.

J is TRBJ2-6 and V is TRBV19, with D hard to call. Germline V gene sequence: CDR1 LNHDA, CDR2 SQIVND (reference sequence). The CDR3 totals 18 residues. The V gene lost 1 base and the J gene lost 0 bases, with 13 bases spanning the gap. This chain's CDR3 is CASSIVTRAHSGANVLTF. CDR3 in DNA: TGTGCCAGTAGTATAGTCACCCGGGCCCACTCTGGGGCCAACGTCCTGACTTTC.

The chain links TRBV28 to TRBJ1-4; weak D call: TRBD1 (5 bases). CDR1 MDHEN and CDR2 SYDVKM come from the germline V gene. Between the trimmed V and J ends, which lost 6 bases and 2 bases, there was a span of 19 bases. The CDR3 totals 17 residues. The CDR3 is CASRRGQGLRTNEKLFF. The CDR3 coding sequence is TGTGCCAGCAGGAGGGGCCAGGGCCTGCGGACTAATGAAAAACTGTTTTTT.

The chain carries TRBV27 and TRBJ2-7; 12 bases line up with TRBD1. This CDR3 spans 18 amino acids. V trimming: 2 bases; J trimming: 0 bases; junction bases outside the gene matches: 8. Germline CDR1 MNHEY, CDR2 SMNVEV (reference sequence). As DNA, the CDR3 is TGTGCCAGCAGTTTAAGGGGAGCGGGACAGGGGGCCTCCTACGAGCAGTACTTC. The encoded protein is CASSLRGAGQGASYEQYF.

The genes are TRBV4-3 and TRBJ1-6; 9 nucleotides agree with TRBD1. CDR3 length: 15 residues. Germline CDR1 LGHNA, CDR2 YSLEER. V trimming: 0 bases; J trimming: 9 bases; junction bases outside the gene matches: 3. CDR3 in amino acids: CASSQDGTGISPLHF. CDR3 sequence (DNA): TGCGCCAGCAGCCAAGATGGGACAGGGATTTCACCCCTCCACTTT.